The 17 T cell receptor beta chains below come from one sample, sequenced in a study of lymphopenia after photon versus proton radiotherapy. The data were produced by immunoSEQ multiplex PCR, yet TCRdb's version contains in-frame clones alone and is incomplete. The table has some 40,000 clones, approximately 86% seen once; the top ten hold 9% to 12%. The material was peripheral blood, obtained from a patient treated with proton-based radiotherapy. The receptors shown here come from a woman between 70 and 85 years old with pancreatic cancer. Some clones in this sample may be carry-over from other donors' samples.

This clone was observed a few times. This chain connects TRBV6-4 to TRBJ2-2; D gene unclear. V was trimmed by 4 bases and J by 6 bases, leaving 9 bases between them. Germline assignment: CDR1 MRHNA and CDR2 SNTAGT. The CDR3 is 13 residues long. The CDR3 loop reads CASSGRLAGELFF. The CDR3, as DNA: TGTGCCAGCAGTGGACGACTTGCCGGGGAGCTGTTTTTT.

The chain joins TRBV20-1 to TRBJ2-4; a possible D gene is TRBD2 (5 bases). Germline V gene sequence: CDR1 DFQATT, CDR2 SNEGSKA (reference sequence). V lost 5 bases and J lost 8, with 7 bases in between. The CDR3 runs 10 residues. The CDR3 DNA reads TGCAGTGCTGCCGGGGACATTCAGTACTTC. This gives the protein CSAAGDIQYF.

The CDR3 bases are TGCGCCAGCAGCTTCGTCGGGACAGGGGGAATGAATTCACCCCTCCACTTT. It translates to CASSFVGTGGMNSPLHF. The rearrangement links TRBV5-1 to TRBJ1-6; 11 bases fit TRBD1. Trimming removed 2 bases from V and 7 bases from J; junction bases left unmatched: 8. The CDR3 loop spans 17 amino acids. In germline, CDR1 is SGHRS, CDR2 YFSETQ.

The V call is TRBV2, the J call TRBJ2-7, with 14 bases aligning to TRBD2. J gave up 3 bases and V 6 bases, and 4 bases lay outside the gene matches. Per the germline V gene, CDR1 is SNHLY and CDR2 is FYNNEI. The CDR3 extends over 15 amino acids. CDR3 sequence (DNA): TGTGCCAGCAGCCTTGGACTAGCGGGAGGCTACGAGCAGTACTTC. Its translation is CASSLGLAGGYEQYF.

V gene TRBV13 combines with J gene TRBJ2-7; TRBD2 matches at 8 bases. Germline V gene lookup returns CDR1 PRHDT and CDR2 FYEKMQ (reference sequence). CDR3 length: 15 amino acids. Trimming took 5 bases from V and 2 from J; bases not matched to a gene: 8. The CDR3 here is CASSNGLAEPYEQYF. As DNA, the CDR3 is TGTGCCAGCAGCAACGGACTAGCAGAACCCTACGAGCAGTACTTC.

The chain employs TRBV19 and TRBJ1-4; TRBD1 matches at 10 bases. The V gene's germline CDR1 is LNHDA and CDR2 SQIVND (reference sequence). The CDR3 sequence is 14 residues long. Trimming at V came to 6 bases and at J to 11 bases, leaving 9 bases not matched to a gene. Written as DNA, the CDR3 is TGTGCCAGTAGAGCCGGGACAGGGGAAGTCAAACTGTTTTTT. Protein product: CASRAGTGEVKLFF.

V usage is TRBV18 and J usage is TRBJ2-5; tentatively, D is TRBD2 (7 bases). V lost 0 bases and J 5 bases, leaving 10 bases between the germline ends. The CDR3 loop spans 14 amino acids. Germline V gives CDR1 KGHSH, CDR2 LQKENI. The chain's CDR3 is CASSPPAGAETQYF. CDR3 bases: TGTGCCAGCTCACCACCTGCGGGGGCGGAGACCCAGTACTTC.

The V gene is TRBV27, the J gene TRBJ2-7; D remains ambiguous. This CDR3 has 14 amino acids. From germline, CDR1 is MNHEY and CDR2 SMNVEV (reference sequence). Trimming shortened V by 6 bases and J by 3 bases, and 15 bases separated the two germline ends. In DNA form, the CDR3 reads TGTGCCAGCAGACTCGATGGGATCGACTACGAGCAGTACTTC. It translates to CASRLDGIDYEQYF.

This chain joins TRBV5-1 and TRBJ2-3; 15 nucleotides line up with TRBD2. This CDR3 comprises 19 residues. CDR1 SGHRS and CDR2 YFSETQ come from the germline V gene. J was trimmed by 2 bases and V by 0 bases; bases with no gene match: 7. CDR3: CASSLASGLAGGNTDTQYF. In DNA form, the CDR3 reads TGCGCCAGCAGCTTGGCAAGTGGACTAGCGGGAGGGAACACAGATACGCAGTATTTT.

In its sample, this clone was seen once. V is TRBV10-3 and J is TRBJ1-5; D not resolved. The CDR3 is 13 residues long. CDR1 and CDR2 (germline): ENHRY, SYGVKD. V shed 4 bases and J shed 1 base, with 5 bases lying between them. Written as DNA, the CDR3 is TGTGCCATCAGTGTGGAGAGCAATCAGCCCCAGCATTTT. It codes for CAISVESNQPQHF.

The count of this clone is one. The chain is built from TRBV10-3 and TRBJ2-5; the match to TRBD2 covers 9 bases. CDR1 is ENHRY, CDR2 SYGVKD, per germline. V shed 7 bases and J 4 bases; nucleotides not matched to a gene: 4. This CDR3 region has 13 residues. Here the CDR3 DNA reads TGTGCCATCACCACGGGACTAGCAGAGACCCAGTACTTC. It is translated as CAITTGLAETQYF.

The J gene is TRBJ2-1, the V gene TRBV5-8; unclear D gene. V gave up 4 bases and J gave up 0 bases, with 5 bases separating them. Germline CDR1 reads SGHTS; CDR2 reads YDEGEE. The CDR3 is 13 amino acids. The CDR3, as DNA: TGTGCCAGCAGCCCGAGCTCCTACAATGAGCAGTTCTTC. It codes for CASSPSSYNEQFF.

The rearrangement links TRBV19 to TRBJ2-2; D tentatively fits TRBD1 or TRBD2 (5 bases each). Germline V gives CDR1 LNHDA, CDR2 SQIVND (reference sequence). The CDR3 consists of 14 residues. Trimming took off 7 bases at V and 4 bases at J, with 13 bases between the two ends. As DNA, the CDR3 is TGTGCCAGTACTCCCCTTGGGGGCACCGGGGAGCTGTTTTTT. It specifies CASTPLGGTGELFF.

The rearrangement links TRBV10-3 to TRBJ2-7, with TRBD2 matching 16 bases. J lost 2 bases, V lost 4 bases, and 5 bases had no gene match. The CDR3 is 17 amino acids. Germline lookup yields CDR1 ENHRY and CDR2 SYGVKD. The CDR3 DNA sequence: TGTGCCATCAGTGTCGGGACTAGCGGGAGGGTACCCTACGAGCAGTACTTC. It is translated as CAISVGTSGRVPYEQYF.

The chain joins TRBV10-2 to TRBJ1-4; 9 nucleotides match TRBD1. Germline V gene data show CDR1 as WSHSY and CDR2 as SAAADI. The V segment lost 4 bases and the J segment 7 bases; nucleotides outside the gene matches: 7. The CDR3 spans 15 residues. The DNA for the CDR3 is TGCGCCAGCAGTGGACCGGGACAGGGTCGTGAAAAACTGTTTTTT. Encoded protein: CASSGPGQGREKLFF.

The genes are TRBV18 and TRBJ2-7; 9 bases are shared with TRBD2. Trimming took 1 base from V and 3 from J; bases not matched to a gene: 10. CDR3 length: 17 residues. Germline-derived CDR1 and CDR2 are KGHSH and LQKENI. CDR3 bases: TGTGCCAGCTCACCACGTAATGGCGCGGGAGGGAGCTACGAGCAGTACTTC. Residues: CASSPRNGAGGSYEQYF.

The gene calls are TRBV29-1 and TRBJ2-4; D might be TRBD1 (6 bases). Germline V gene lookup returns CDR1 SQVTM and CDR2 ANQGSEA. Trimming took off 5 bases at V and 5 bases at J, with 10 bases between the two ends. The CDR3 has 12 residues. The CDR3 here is CSVRRGENIQYF. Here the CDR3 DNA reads TGCAGCGTTCGCAGGGGAGAAAACATTCAGTACTTC. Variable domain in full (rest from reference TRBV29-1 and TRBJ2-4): SAVISQKPSRDICQRGTSLTIQCQVDSQVTMMFWYRQQPGQSLTLIATANQGSEATYESGFVIDKFPISRPNLTFSTLTVSNMSPEDSSIYLCSVRRGENIQYFGAGTRLSVL.